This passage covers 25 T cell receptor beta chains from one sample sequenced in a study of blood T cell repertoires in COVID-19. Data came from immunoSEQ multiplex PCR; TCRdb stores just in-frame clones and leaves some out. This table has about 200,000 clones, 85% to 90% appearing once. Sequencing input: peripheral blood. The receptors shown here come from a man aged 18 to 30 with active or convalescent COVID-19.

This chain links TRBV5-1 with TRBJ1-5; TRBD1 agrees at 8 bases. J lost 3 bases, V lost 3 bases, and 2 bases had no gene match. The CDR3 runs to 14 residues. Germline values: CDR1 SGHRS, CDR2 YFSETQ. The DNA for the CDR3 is TGCGCCAGCAGCTGGACAGGGACCAATCAGCCCCAGCATTTT. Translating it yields CASSWTGTNQPQHF.

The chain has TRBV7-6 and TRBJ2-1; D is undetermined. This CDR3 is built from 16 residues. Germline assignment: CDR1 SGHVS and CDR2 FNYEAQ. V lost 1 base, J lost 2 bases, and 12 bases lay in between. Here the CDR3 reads CASSLEFADPYNEQFF. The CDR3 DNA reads TGTGCCAGCAGCTTAGAGTTTGCGGATCCCTACAATGAGCAGTTCTTC.

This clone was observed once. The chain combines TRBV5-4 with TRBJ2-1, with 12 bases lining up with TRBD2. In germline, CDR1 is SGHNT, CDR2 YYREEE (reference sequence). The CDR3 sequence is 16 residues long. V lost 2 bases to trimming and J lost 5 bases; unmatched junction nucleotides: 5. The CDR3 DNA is TGTGCCAGCAGCTTAGGGAGGACTAGCGGGGACAATGAGCAGTTCTTC. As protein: CASSLGRTSGDNEQFF.

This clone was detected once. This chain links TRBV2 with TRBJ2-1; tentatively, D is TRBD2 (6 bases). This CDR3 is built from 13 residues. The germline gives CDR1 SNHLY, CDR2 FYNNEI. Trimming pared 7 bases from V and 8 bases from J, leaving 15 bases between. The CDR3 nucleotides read TGTGCCAGCATCTGGGACTCTCAGGATGAGCAGTTCTTC. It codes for CASIWDSQDEQFF.

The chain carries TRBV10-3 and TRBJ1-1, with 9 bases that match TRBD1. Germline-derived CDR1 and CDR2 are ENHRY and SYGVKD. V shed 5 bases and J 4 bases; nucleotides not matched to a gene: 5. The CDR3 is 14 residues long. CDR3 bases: TGTGCCATCAGTCGGACAGGGGAGGGCACTGAAGCTTTCTTT. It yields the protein CAISRTGEGTEAFF.

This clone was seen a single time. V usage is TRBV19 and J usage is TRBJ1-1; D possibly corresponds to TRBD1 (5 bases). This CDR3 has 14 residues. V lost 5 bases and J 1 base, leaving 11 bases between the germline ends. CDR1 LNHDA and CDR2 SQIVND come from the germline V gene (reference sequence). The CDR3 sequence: CASSAGIANTEAFF. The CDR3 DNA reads TGTGCCAGTAGTGCAGGGATTGCGAACACTGAAGCTTTCTTT.

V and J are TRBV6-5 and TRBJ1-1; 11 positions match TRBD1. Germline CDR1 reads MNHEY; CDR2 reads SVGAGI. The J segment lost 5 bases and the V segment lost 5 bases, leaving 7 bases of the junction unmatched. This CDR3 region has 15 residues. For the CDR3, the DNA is TGTGCCAGCAGTCCCTGGACAGGGGGCGAAACTGAAGCTTTCTTT. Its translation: CASSPWTGGETEAFF.

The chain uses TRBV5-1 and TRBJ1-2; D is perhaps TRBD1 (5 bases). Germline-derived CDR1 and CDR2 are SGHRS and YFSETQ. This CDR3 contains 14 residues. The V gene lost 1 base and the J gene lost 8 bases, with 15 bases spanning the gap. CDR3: CASSLQGNVDGYTF. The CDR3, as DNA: TGCGCCAGCAGCTTGCAGGGTAATGTGGACGGCTACACCTTC.

The DNA for the CDR3 is TGCGCCAGCAGGGTAGCGGGAGGGCCGCAGAATGAGCAGTTCTTC. Protein product: CASRVAGGPQNEQFF. This sequence joins TRBV10-2 and TRBJ2-1; 11 bases fit TRBD2. Germline trimming cut 6 bases from V and 7 bases from J; bases unmatched to any gene: 8. The CDR3 length is 15 residues. Germline V gene lookup returns CDR1 WSHSY and CDR2 SAAADI.

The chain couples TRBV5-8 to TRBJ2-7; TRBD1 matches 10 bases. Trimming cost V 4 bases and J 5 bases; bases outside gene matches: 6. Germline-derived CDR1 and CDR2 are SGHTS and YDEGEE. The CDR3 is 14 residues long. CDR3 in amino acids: CASSPGTGVDEQYF. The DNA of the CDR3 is TGTGCCAGCAGCCCCGGGACAGGGGTCGACGAGCAGTACTTC. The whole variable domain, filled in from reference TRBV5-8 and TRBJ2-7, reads EAGVTQSPTHLIKTRGQQATLRCSPISGHTSVYWYQQALGLGLQFLLWYDEGEERNRGNFPPRFSGRQFPNYSSELNVNALELEDSALYLCASSPGTGVDEQYFGPGTRLTVT.

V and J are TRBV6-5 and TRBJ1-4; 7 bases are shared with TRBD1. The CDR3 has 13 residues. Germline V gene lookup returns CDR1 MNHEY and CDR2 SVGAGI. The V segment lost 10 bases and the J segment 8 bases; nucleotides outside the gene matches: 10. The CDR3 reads CATTTGRQEKLFF. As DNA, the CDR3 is TGTGCCACTACGACAGGGCGCCAGGAAAAACTGTTTTTT.

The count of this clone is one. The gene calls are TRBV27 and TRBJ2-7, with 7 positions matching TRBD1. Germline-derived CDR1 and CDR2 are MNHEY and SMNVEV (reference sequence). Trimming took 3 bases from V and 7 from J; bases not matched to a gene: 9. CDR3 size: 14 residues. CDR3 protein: CASSLAGGSREQYF. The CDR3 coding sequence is TGTGCCAGCAGTTTGGCAGGGGGATCGAGAGAGCAGTACTTC.

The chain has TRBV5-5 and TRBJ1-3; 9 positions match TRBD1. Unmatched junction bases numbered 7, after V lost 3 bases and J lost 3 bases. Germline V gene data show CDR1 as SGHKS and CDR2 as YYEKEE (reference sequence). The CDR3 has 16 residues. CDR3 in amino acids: CASSSPGQGIGNTIYF. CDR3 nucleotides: TGTGCCAGCAGCTCACCAGGACAGGGGATTGGAAACACCATATATTTT. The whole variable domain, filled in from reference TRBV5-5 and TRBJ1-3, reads DAGVTQSPTHLIKTRGQQVTLRCSPISGHKSVSWYQQVLGQGPQFIFQYYEKEERGRGNFPDRFSARQFPNYSSELNVNALLLGDSALYLCASSSPGQGIGNTIYFGEGSWLTVV.

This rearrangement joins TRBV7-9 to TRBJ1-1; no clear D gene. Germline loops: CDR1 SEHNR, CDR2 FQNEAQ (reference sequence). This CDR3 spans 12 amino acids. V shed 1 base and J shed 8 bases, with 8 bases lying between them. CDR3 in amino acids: CASSLDQEEAFF. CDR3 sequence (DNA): TGTGCCAGCAGCTTAGACCAGGAAGAAGCTTTCTTT. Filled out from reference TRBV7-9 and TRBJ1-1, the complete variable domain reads DTGVSQNPRHKITKRGQNVTFRCDPISEHNRLYWYRQTLGQGPEFLTYFQNEAQLEKSRLLSDRFSAERPKGSFSTLEIQRTEQGDSAMYLCASSLDQEEAFFGQGTRLTVV.

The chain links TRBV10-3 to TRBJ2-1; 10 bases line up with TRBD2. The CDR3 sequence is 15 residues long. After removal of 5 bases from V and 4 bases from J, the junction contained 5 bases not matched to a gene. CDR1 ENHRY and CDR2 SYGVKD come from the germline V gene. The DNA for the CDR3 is TGTGCCATCAGTTCAGCGGGAGGGGTATACAATGAGCAGTTCTTC. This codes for CAISSAGGVYNEQFF.

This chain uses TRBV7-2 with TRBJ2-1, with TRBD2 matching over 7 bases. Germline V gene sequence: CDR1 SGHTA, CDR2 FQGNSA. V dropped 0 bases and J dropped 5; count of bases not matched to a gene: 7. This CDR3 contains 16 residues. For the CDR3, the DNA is TGTGCCAGCAGCTTAGCGTGGCTAGCGGCAAACAATGAGCAGTTCTTC. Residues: CASSLAWLAANNEQFF.

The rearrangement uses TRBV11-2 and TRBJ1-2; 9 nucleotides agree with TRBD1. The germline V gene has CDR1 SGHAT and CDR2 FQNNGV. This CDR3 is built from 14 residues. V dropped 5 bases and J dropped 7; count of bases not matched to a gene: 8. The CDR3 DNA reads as TGTGCCAGCAGCCACATCTTGACAGGGGGTGGCTACACCTTC. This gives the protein CASSHILTGGGYTF.

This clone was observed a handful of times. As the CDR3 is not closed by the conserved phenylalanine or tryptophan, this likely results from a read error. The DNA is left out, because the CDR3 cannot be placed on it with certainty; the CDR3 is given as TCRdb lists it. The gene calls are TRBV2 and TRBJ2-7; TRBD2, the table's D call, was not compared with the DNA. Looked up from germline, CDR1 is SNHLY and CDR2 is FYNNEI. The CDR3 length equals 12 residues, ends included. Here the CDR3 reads CASSEAVAAQIP.

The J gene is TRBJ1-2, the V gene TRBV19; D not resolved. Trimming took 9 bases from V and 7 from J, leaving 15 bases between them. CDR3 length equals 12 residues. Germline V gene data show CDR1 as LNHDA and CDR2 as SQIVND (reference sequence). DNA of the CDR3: TGTGCCAGCACTTCCGGGGTGAGTGGCTACACCTTC. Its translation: CASTSGVSGYTF. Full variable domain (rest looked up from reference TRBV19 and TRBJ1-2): DGGITQSPKYLFRKEGQNVTLSCEQNLNHDAMYWYRQDPGQGLRLIYYSQIVNDFQKGDIAEGYSVSREKKESFPLTVTSAQKNPTAFYLCASTSGVSGYTFGSGTRLTVV.

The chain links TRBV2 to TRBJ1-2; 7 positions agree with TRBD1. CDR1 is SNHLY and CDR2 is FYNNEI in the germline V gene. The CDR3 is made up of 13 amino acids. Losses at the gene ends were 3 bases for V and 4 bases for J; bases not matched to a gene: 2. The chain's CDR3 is CASSDRDSYGYTF. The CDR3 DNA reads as TGTGCCAGCAGTGACCGGGACAGCTATGGCTACACCTTC.

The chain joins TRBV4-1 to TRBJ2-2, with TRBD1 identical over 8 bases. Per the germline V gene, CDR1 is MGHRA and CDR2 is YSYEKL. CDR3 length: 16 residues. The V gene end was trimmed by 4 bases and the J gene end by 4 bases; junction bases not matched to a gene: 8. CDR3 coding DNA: TGCGCCAGCAGCCCAGGACAGGGCGGTCGCACCGGGGAGCTGTTTTTT. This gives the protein CASSPGQGGRTGELFF.

Here the CDR3 DNA reads TGTGCCAGCAGCCAAGCAAGGACAGGCGAGCAGTACTTC. This gives the protein CASSQARTGEQYF. The chain uses TRBV3-1 (or the pseudogene TRBV3-2) and TRBJ2-7; 7 positions match TRBD1. This CDR3 has 13 residues. Germline CDR1 reads LGHDT; CDR2 reads YNNKEL (reference sequence). After removal of 1 base from V and 6 bases from J, the junction contained 3 bases not matched to a gene.

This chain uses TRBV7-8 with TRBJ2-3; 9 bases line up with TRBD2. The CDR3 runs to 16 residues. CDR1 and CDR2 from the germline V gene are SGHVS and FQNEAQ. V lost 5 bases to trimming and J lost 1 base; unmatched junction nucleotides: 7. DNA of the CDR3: TGTGCCAGCAGCCCCCTAGCGGGATCCGGCACAGATACGCAGTATTTT. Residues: CASSPLAGSGTDTQYF.

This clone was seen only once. CDR3 nucleotides: TGTGCCTGGAGTGCCGGACTTACGAACACTGAAGCTTTCTTT. Translated, it gives CAWSAGLTNTEAFF. The gene calls are TRBV30 and TRBJ1-1; D gene unclear. In germline, CDR1 is GTSNPN, CDR2 SVGIG (reference sequence). The CDR3 covers 14 residues. Trimming left V 1 base short and J 1 base short, with 10 bases between.

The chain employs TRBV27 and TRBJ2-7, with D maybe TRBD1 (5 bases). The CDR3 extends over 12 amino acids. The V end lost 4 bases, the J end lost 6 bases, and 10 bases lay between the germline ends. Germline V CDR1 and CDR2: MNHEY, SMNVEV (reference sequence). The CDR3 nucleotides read TGTGCCAGCAGTTACCAGGGTGGCGAGCAGTACTTC. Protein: CASSYQGGEQYF.